The next 4 T cell receptor beta chains were all read from a single sample in a study of T cell responses to AZD1222 COVID-19 vaccine. Measured with immunoSEQ multiplex PCR; TCRdb has only the in-frame clones, and not every one. The sample has 150,000 to 250,000 clones, about 93% seen once; the top ten hold 0.9% to 1.1%. Sample: peripheral blood, taken 28 days after the second AZD1222 dose. All receptors come from an adult who received the AZD1222 COVID-19 vaccine.

The chain combines TRBV10-3 with TRBJ1-3, with D unresolved. Germline loops: CDR1 ENHRY, CDR2 SYGVKD. The CDR3 has 13 residues. Trimming shortened V by 10 bases and J by 0 bases, and 10 bases separated the two germline ends. The CDR3 DNA is TGTGCCACCCCAGGAGACTCTGGAAACACCATATATTTT. This encodes CATPGDSGNTIYF.

V and J are TRBV2 and TRBJ1-6, with TRBD1 matching 8 bases. Germline assignment: CDR1 SNHLY and CDR2 FYNNEI. V dropped 7 bases and J dropped 0; count of bases not matched to a gene: 5. The CDR3 spans 16 residues. The CDR3 spells CASKRDRNSYNSPLHF. For the CDR3, the DNA is TGTGCCAGCAAGAGGGACAGGAACTCCTATAATTCACCCCTCCACTTT.

This clone has only one observation. The chain uses TRBV5-4 and TRBJ1-6, with 7 bases that match TRBD1. The CDR3 has 16 amino acids. V dropped 5 bases and J dropped 1; count of bases not matched to a gene: 6. Germline V lookup: CDR1 SGHNT, CDR2 YYREEE (reference sequence). CDR3: CASSRDSSSYNSPLHF. The CDR3 bases are TGTGCCAGCAGTCGGGACAGTTCATCCTATAATTCACCCCTCCACTTT.

This clone was seen only a few times. The rearrangement uses TRBV6-5 and TRBJ2-7; D possibly corresponds to TRBD1 (6 bases). The CDR3 runs 13 residues. Trimming left V 6 bases short and J 0 bases short, with 9 bases between. Germline V gene lookup returns CDR1 MNHEY and CDR2 SVGAGI. The CDR3 DNA reads as TGTGCCAGCAGGGGACACTCCTCCTACGAGCAGTACTTC. Amino acid sequence: CASRGHSSYEQYF.